The present T cell receptor beta chain was sequenced within a study of metastatic and nonmetastatic thyroid tumors. Whole-study context: Across blood and tumor or nodule tissue, repertoires from malignant and benign thyroid patients were compared with one another. Findings of the study overall: Benign nodules were reported to have significantly lower TCR beta diversity than malignant thyroid tumors, in blood and tumor.

Trimming at V came to 1 base and at J to 2 bases, leaving 9 bases not matched to a gene. This CDR3 has 17 residues. Germline V gene lookup returns CDR1 SNHLY and CDR2 FYNNEI. No treatment of any kind had been given to any patient before thyroid surgery. Authors' methods: In papillary thyroid cancer, a distant-metastasis classifier was built using CDR3 differences across clinicopathological groups. TCRdb re-processed the PCR reads through MiXCR. The V and J calls shown here were made by TCRdb, not taken from the authors' results. The table records roughly 15,000 clones, around 22% of them present only once. This clone showed up many times. Its antigen is still unknown.

The chain combines TRBV2 with TRBJ2-7; 9 positions match TRBD1. Sequences were obtained from adjacent normal tissue. This receptor was obtained from a female donor with papillary thyroid cancer or a benign thyroid nodule (not recorded which). Some clones in this sample may be carry-over from other donors' samples. In nucleotides, the CDR3 is TGTGCCAGCAGTGAAGGGGGGACAGGGTTGGAAACCTACGAGCAGTACTTC. Translated, it gives CASSEGGTGLETYEQYF. The full variable domain, in which reference TRBV2 and TRBJ2-7 provide the parts outside the CDR3, is EPEVTQTPSHQVTQMGQEVILRCVPISNHLYFYWYRQILGQKVEFLVSFYNNEISEKSEIFDDQFSVERPDGSNFTLKIRSTKLEDSAMYFCASSEGGTGLETYEQYFGPGTRLTVT.